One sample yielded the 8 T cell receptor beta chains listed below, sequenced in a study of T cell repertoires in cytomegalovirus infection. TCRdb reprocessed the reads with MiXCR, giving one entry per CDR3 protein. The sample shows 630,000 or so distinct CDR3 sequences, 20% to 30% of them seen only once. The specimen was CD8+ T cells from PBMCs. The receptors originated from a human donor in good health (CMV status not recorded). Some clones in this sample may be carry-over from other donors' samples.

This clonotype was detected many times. CDR3 sequence: CASSTRDSGANVLTF. The CDR3 DNA reads as TGTGCCAGCAGCACCCGGGACTCTGGGGCCAACGTCCTGACTTTC. This sequence joins TRBV13 and TRBJ2-6; TRBD2 might be the D (5 bases). There are 15 residues in the CDR3. Germline CDR1 and CDR2: PRHDT and FYEKMQ (reference sequence). The V and J ends lost 5 bases and 0 bases respectively, with 8 bases between them.

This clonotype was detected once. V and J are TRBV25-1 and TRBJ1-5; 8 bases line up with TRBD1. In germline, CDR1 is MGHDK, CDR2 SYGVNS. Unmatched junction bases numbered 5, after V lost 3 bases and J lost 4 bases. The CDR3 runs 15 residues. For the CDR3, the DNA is TGTGCCAGCAGTGAGCGGACAGGGCCTAATCAGCCCCAGCATTTT. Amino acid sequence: CASSERTGPNQPQHF.

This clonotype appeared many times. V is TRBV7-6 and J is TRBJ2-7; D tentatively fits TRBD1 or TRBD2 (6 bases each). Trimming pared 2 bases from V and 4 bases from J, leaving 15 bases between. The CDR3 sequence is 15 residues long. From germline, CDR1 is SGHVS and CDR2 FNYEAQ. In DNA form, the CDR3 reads TGTGCCAGCAGCTTATGGGGGGCCGGTAGATACGAGCAGTACTTC. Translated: CASSLWGAGRYEQYF. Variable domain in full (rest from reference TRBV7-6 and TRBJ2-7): GAGVSQSPRYKVTKRGQDVALRCDPISGHVSLYWYRQALGQGPEFLTYFNYEAQQDKSGLPNDRFSAERPEGSISTLTIQRTEQRDSAMYRCASSLWGAGRYEQYFGPGTRLTVT.

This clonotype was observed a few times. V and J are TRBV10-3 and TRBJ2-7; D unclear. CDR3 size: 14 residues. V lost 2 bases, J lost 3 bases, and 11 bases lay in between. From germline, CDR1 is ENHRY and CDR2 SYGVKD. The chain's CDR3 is CAISEGRGRYEQYV. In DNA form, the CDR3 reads TGTGCCATCAGTGAGGGTCGCGGTCGCTACGAGCAGTACGTC.

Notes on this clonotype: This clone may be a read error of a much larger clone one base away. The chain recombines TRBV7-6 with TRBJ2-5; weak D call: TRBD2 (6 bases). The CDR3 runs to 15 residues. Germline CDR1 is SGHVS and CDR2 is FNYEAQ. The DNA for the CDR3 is TGTGCCAACAGCTTTCGACCCTTGCGGGGAGAGACCCAGTACTTC. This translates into CANSFRPLRGETQYF.

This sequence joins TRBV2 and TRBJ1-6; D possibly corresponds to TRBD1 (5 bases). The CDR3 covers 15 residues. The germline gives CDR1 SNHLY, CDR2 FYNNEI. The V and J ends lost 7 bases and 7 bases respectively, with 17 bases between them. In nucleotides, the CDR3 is TGTGCCAGCACCGATACAGGTCACTGGAATTCACCCCTCCACTTT. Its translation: CASTDTGHWNSPLHF.

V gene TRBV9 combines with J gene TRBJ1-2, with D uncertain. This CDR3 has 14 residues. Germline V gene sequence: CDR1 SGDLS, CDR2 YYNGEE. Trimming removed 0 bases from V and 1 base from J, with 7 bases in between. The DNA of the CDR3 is TGTGCCAGCAGCGTAGCTTCCCATAACTATGGCTACACCTTC. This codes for CASSVASHNYGYTF. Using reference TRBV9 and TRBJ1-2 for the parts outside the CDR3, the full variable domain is DSGVTQTPKHLITATGQRVTLRCSPRSGDLSVYWYQQSLDQGLQFLIQYYNGEERAKGNILERFSAQQFPDLHSELNLSSLELGDSALYFCASSVASHNYGYTFGSGTRLTVV.

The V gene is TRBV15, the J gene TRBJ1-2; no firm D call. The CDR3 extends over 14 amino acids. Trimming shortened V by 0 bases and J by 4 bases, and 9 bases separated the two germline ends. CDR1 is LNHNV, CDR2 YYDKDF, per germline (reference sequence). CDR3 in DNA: TGTGCCACCAGCAGAGATATGGACTTCTATGGCTACACCTTC. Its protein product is CATSRDMDFYGYTF.